These 29 T cell receptor beta chains came from one sample sequenced in a study of blood T cell repertoires in COVID-19 (dated by TCRdb to about 2020). The method was the immunoSEQ multiplex PCR assay. TCRdb limited this immuneACCESS table to in-frame rearrangements with V and J called. A share of clones is missing; checked studies link under half to unresolved V genes, and the rest is unexplained. The sample includes approximately 150,000 clones, with approximately 77% observed a single time. The ten largest clones take up about a sixth of the sample. The material sequenced was PBMCs or T cells enriched from blood (not recorded which). The receptors derive from a man in his 60s who had recovered from COVID-19.

This clone was seen once. J is TRBJ1-2 and V is TRBV5-5, with D possibly TRBD1 on 5 matching bases. Per the germline V gene, CDR1 is SGHKS and CDR2 is YYEKEE (reference sequence). The CDR3 consists of 15 residues. The V end lost 0 bases, the J end lost 5 bases, and 14 bases lay between the germline ends. CDR3: CASSLGGGYLYGYTF. In nucleotides, the CDR3 is TGTGCCAGCAGCTTGGGCGGGGGTTACCTTTATGGCTACACCTTC.

The V gene is TRBV18, the J gene TRBJ2-7; the D gene is possibly TRBD1 (6 bases). CDR1 is KGHSH, CDR2 LQKENI, per germline. The CDR3 is made up of 14 amino acids. Trimming cost V 4 bases and J 7 bases, with 17 bases left between them. The CDR3 loop reads CASSQPGQGYEQYF. The CDR3 DNA reads TGTGCCAGCTCACAACCGGGACAAGGATATGAGCAGTACTTC.

This sequence joins TRBV13 and TRBJ1-1; TRBD1 might be the D (5 bases). This CDR3 region has 13 residues. V was trimmed by 3 bases and J by 11 bases, leaving 16 bases between them. Germline V gives CDR1 PRHDT, CDR2 FYEKMQ (reference sequence). The CDR3 bases are TGTGCCAGCAGCTTGGGGGAGGTAGGGGAGGCTTTCTTT. The encoded protein is CASSLGEVGEAFF.

The V gene is TRBV5-1, the J gene TRBJ2-7; D gene ambiguous. Looked up from germline, CDR1 is SGHRS and CDR2 is YFSETQ. This CDR3 has 14 residues. With 2 bases removed from V and 0 bases from J, the gap between germline ends came to 9 bases. The CDR3 coding sequence is TGCGCCAGCAGCTTAGACACGATCTCCTACGAGCAGTACTTC. This gives the protein CASSLDTISYEQYF.

The V call is TRBV7-6, the J call TRBJ2-2; a possible D gene is TRBD1 (6 bases). The CDR3 length is 13 residues. V was pared by 6 bases and J by 7 bases, with 12 bases between. Germline V gene sequence: CDR1 SGHVS, CDR2 FNYEAQ. The CDR3 sequence is CASSRTGIGELFF. DNA of the CDR3: TGTGCCAGCAGTAGAACAGGGATCGGGGAGCTGTTTTTT.

The gene calls are TRBV6-1 and TRBJ2-7; D is uncertain. Between the trimmed V and J ends, which lost 3 bases and 0 bases, there was a span of 9 bases. Germline V gene lookup returns CDR1 MNHNS and CDR2 SASEGT. The CDR3 consists of 14 residues. Here the CDR3 reads CASSEPGLSYEQYF. CDR3 nucleotide sequence: TGTGCCAGCAGTGAGCCAGGCCTCTCCTACGAGCAGTACTTC.

V usage is TRBV19 and J usage is TRBJ2-3, with 10 bases identical to TRBD2. Trimming removed 5 bases from V and 2 bases from J; junction bases left unmatched: 4. This CDR3 contains 15 residues. Germline CDR1 is LNHDA and CDR2 is SQIVND (reference sequence). The CDR3 coding sequence is TGTGCCAGTAGTGGGCTAGCGGGAGACACAGATACGCAGTATTTT. It codes for CASSGLAGDTDTQYF.

The chain employs TRBV3-1 (or the pseudogene TRBV3-2) and TRBJ1-5, with D perhaps TRBD1 (5 bases). Deletions cut 8 bases from V and 3 bases from J, with 8 bases between. Germline CDR1 reads LGHDT; CDR2 reads YNNKEL (reference sequence). The CDR3 length is 12 residues. This CDR3 is CASQQDNQPQHF. As DNA, the CDR3 is TGTGCCAGCCAACAGGACAATCAGCCCCAGCATTTT.

This chain connects TRBV28 to TRBJ2-7; 7 positions agree with TRBD1. V shed 1 base and J 2 bases; nucleotides not matched to a gene: 5. There are 15 residues in the CDR3. Germline CDR1 reads MDHEN; CDR2 reads SYDVKM. The chain's CDR3 is CASSLLSGTAYEQYF. CDR3 DNA sequence: TGTGCCAGCAGTTTATTGAGTGGGACAGCCTACGAGCAGTACTTC.

J is TRBJ2-3 and V is TRBV5-6; 9 bases match TRBD2. Germline CDR1 reads SGHDT; CDR2 reads YYEEEE. The CDR3 is 17 amino acids. J lost 4 bases, V lost 0 bases, and 9 bases had no gene match. CDR3 in amino acids: CASSLGDAGGRSDTQYF. DNA for the CDR3: TGTGCCAGCAGCTTGGGAGATGCGGGGGGGCGGTCAGATACGCAGTATTTT.

This clone has just a few counts. The gene calls are TRBV7-9 and TRBJ1-3; weak D call: TRBD1 (5 bases). Trimming left V 6 bases short and J 0 bases short, with 21 bases between. This CDR3 has 18 amino acids. Looked up from germline, CDR1 is SEHNR and CDR2 is FQNEAQ (reference sequence). For the CDR3, the DNA is TGTGCCAGCAGTTCCCTTACTGGGGCTGGGGACTCTGGAAACACCATATATTTT. This sequence encodes CASSSLTGAGDSGNTIYF.

J is TRBJ2-6 and V is TRBV28; TRBD1 matches at 9 bases. Germline loops: CDR1 MDHEN, CDR2 SYDVKM. The length of the CDR3 is 20 residues. Trimming took 6 bases from V and 0 from J; bases not matched to a gene: 15. CDR3 sequence (DNA): TGTGCCAGCAGCCCAGGAGGTGGGGGGACAGGGCTCTCTGGGGCCAACGTCCTGACTTTC. Its translation is CASSPGGGGTGLSGANVLTF.

This clone was picked up a small number of times. V is TRBV27 and J is TRBJ1-6, with 7 bases fitting TRBD1. CDR1 MNHEY and CDR2 SMNVEV come from the germline V gene (reference sequence). V shed 6 bases, J shed 8 bases, and the junction held 10 bases outside the gene matches. The CDR3 loop spans 15 amino acids. CDR3 nucleotides: TGTGCCAGCAGCCTTAGAGGGACAGAAGATTCACCCCTCCACTTT. This codes for CASSLRGTEDSPLHF.

There are a few counts of this clone. The chain employs TRBV18 and TRBJ2-5; D not resolved. From germline, CDR1 is KGHSH and CDR2 LQKENI. This CDR3 spans 14 amino acids. V was cut by 3 bases and J by 8 bases, with 16 bases left in between. The chain's CDR3 is CASSPAADKRTQYF. CDR3 DNA: TGTGCCAGCTCACCGGCGGCTGATAAGAGAACCCAGTACTTC.

The chain joins TRBV4-1 to TRBJ2-5; the D is unclear. V shed 1 base and J shed 5 bases, with 8 bases lying between them. The CDR3 has 13 amino acids. The germline CDR1 and CDR2 sequences are MGHRA and YSYEKL. CDR3 protein: CASSQVLPETQYF. CDR3 bases: TGCGCCAGCAGCCAAGTTCTTCCGGAGACCCAGTACTTC.

The chain employs TRBV19 and TRBJ2-1; TRBD1 matches 9 bases. This CDR3 has 14 residues. The germline V gene encodes CDR1 LNHDA and CDR2 SQIVND (reference sequence). V trimming: 8 bases; J trimming: 9 bases; junction bases outside the gene matches: 11. The CDR3 sequence: CASARDRELGEQFF. The DNA for the CDR3 is TGTGCCAGTGCCCGGGACAGGGAACTTGGTGAGCAGTTCTTC.

V gene TRBV2 combines with J gene TRBJ2-3; 10 nucleotides line up with TRBD2. Germline loops: CDR1 SNHLY, CDR2 FYNNEI. The CDR3 spans 16 residues. V was clipped by 6 bases and J by 0 bases; unmatched bases: 6. The CDR3 region is CASRSGGGLSTDTQYF. The CDR3 DNA reads TGTGCCAGCAGGAGCGGGGGGGGTCTCAGCACAGATACGCAGTATTTT.

The J gene is TRBJ2-1, the V gene TRBV7-3, with TRBD1 matching over 8 bases. The length of the CDR3 is 14 residues. V lost 0 bases to trimming and J lost 8 bases; unmatched junction nucleotides: 3. CDR1 and CDR2 from the germline V gene are SGHTA and FQGTGA. CDR3 sequence reads: CASSLTDREDEQFF. As DNA, the CDR3 is TGTGCCAGCAGCTTAACGGACAGGGAAGATGAGCAGTTCTTC.

The chain combines TRBV19 with TRBJ1-5; 10 bases are a match to TRBD1. The CDR3 sequence is 16 residues long. After removal of 7 bases from V and 7 bases from J, the junction contained 13 bases not matched to a gene. Germline values: CDR1 LNHDA, CDR2 SQIVND (reference sequence). The CDR3 protein is CASKPGRDRGGQPQHF. The CDR3 bases are TGTGCCAGTAAACCTGGGCGGGACAGGGGAGGACAGCCCCAGCATTTT.

The V gene is TRBV7-3, the J gene TRBJ2-2, with TRBD1 identical over 7 bases. CDR3 length: 17 residues. With V trimmed by 5 bases and J by 0 bases, 9 bases remained unmatched. Germline V gene lookup returns CDR1 SGHTA and CDR2 FQGTGA. CDR3 loop: CASSQYRGTPNTGELFF. As DNA, the CDR3 is TGTGCCAGCAGCCAGTACAGGGGAACCCCGAACACCGGGGAGCTGTTTTTT.

The chain combines TRBV5-1 with TRBJ2-2; D gene ambiguous. The germline V gene encodes CDR1 SGHRS and CDR2 YFSETQ. The CDR3 covers 17 residues. V lost 4 bases and J lost 3, with 19 bases in between. For the CDR3, the DNA is TGCGCCAGCAGCCCTCTCCCCAGCGACGTGTACACCGGGGAGCTGTTTTTT. It yields the protein CASSPLPSDVYTGELFF.

V is TRBV28 and J is TRBJ1-6, with D possibly matching TRBD1 (6 bases). Germline lookup yields CDR1 MDHEN and CDR2 SYDVKM. Between the trimmed V and J ends, which lost 11 bases and 7 bases, there was a span of 18 bases. The CDR3 is 14 residues long. The CDR3 region is CAVSGGLGNSPLHF. The DNA for the CDR3 is TGTGCCGTCAGCGGGGGGCTCGGAAATTCACCCCTCCACTTT.

V and J are TRBV5-6 and TRBJ2-1; 8 positions agree with TRBD2. Trimming took 5 bases from V and 4 from J; bases not matched to a gene: 8. Per germline, CDR1 SGHDT and CDR2 YYEEEE. The length of the CDR3 is 15 residues. Here the CDR3 reads CASSLAGGWYNEQFF. As DNA, the CDR3 is TGTGCCAGCAGTCTTGCGGGGGGCTGGTACAATGAGCAGTTCTTC.

This chain links TRBV7-8 with TRBJ2-1, with a weak D call TRBD2 (5 bases). The CDR3 sequence is 15 residues long. V was cut by 7 bases and J by 4 bases, with 17 bases left in between. Germline V lookup: CDR1 SGHVS, CDR2 FQNEAQ. CDR3 sequence: CASTPERYPYNEQFF. CDR3 nucleotides: TGTGCCAGCACCCCGGAGCGGTACCCTTACAATGAGCAGTTCTTC.

The chain couples TRBV6-1 to TRBJ1-2; D gene uncertain. V was pared by 0 bases and J by 8 bases, with 16 bases between. CDR1 MNHNS and CDR2 SASEGT come from the germline V gene. The CDR3 extends over 15 amino acids. The CDR3 here is CASSEAKVPAGGYTF. CDR3 bases: TGTGCCAGCAGTGAAGCTAAGGTACCGGCCGGGGGCTACACCTTC.

This chain joins TRBV7-2 and TRBJ2-7, with 9 bases that match TRBD1. Per the germline V gene, CDR1 is SGHTA and CDR2 is FQGNSA. The CDR3 is 14 residues long. With V trimmed by 5 bases and J by 6 bases, 8 bases remained unmatched. CDR3 residues: CASSPGQGKVEQYF. The CDR3 nucleotides read TGTGCCAGCAGCCCGGGACAGGGAAAAGTCGAGCAGTACTTC.

The CDR3 is CASSVVSGRQETQYF. The CDR3 DNA follows: TGTGCCAGCAGCGTAGTAAGCGGGAGACAAGAGACCCAGTACTTC. This chain links TRBV9 with TRBJ2-5, with 8 positions matching TRBD2. V shed 0 bases and J 2 bases; nucleotides not matched to a gene: 3. The CDR3 runs to 15 residues. Germline CDR1 and CDR2: SGDLS and YYNGEE.

J is TRBJ2-3 and V is TRBV7-2; D might be TRBD2 (7 bases). The germline gives CDR1 SGHTA, CDR2 FQGNSA. The CDR3 has 14 residues. V was shortened by 6 bases and J by 2 bases, with 12 bases between the two germline ends. The CDR3 region has the DNA TGTGCCAGCAGGGGGGGGCTATACACAGATACGCAGTATTTT. Translated, it gives CASRGGLYTDTQYF.

This clone was seen a handful of times. The chain has TRBV4-2 and TRBJ2-4; 8 bases are shared with TRBD2. Germline lookup yields CDR1 LGHNA and CDR2 YNFKEQ. V lost 4 bases, J lost 5 bases, and 4 bases stayed unmatched. This CDR3 region has 14 residues. The CDR3 is CASSRRGGQNIQYF. The CDR3 region has the DNA TGTGCCAGCAGCCGCCGGGGGGGGCAAAACATTCAGTACTTC.